The clone carrying this TCR beta chain was seen a few times. These data originate in a study of blood T cells in healthy people across ages. The donors, healthy Caucasians from Russia, were aged about 6 to 95. The study isolated at least 6.5 million PBMCs from each sample. Extraction yielded at least 5 micrograms of total RNA per sample. A second PCR, run for about 7 to 11 cycles, used a sample-barcoded 5' primer plus a J-beta primer mix. Through a template-switch adaptor with 12 random nucleotides, each cDNA molecule received a tag. One entry per CDR3 protein results from TCRdb running MiXCR on the 5' RACE reads. The data hold roughly 1.9 million distinct CDR3 sequences, with approximately 40% observed a single time. The CDR3 totals 13 residues. The V and J ends lost 4 bases and 8 bases respectively, with 15 bases between them. CDR1 and CDR2 (germline): SGHRS, YFSETQ.

Sequenced sample: blood. The genes are TRBV5-1 and TRBJ1-2; a weak D match, TRBD1 (5 bases). The receptor comes from a human donor in good health. CDR3 sequence reads: CASSPARGLGYTF. The CDR3 DNA is TGCGCCAGCAGCCCAGCACGGGGGTTAGGCTACACCTTC.